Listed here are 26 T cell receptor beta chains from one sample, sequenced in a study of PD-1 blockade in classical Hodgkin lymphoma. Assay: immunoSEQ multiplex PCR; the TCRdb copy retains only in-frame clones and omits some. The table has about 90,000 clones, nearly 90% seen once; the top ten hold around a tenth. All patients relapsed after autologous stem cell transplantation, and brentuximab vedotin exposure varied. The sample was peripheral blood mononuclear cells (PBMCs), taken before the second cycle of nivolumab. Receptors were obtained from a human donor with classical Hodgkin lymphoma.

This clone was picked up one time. The CDR3 spells CASSPGTRYYEQYF. The CDR3 bases are TGTGCCAGCAGTCCCGGGACCAGATACTACGAGCAGTACTTC. This chain links TRBV28 with TRBJ2-7; either TRBD1 or TRBD2 may fit D (5 bases each). The CDR3 length is 14 residues. Germline CDR1 is MDHEN and CDR2 is SYDVKM. Trimming took off 5 bases at V and 3 bases at J, with 14 bases between the two ends. The whole variable domain, filled in from reference TRBV28 and TRBJ2-7, reads DVKVTQSSRYLVKRTGEKVFLECVQDMDHENMFWYRQDPGLGLRLIYFSYDVKMKEKGDIPEGYSVSREKKERFSLILESASTNQTSMYLCASSPGTRYYEQYFGPGTRLTVT.

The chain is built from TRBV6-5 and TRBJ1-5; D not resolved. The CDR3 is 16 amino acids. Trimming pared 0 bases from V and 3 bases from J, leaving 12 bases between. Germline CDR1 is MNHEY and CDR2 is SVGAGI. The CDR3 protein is CASSYSVSQNNQPQHF. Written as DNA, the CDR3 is TGTGCCAGCAGTTACTCGGTGAGTCAGAACAATCAGCCCCAGCATTTT.

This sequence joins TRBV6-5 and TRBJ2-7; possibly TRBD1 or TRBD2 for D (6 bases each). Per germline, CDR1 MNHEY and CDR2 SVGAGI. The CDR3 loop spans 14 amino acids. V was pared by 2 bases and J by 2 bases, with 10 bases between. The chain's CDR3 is CASSYRGDTYEQYF. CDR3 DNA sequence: TGTGCCAGCAGTTACCGCGGGGACACCTACGAGCAGTACTTC.

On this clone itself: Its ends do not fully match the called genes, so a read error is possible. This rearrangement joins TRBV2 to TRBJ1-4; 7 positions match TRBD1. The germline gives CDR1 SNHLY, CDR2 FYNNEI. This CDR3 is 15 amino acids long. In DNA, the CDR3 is TGTGGCAGCAGTTCGAGGGTAGGGGGCAAGGAAAAACTGTTTTTT. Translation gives CGSSSRVGGKEKLFF.

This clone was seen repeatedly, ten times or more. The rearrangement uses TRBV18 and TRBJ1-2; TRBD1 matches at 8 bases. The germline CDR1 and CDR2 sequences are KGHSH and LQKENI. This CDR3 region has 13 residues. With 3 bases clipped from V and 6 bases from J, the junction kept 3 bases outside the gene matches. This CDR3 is CASSPDRVNGYTF. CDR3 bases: TGTGCCAGCTCACCGGACAGGGTGAATGGCTACACCTTC.

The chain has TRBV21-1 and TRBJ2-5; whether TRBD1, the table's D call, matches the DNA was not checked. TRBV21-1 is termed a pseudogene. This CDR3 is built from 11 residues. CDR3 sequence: CARQGGKTQYF. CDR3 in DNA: TGTGCCAGACAGGGGGGGAAGACCCAGTACTTC.

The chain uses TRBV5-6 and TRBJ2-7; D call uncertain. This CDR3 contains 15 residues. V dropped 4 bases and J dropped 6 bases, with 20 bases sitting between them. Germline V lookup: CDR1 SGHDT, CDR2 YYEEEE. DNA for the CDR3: TGTGCCAGCAGCGCAAGGTTGCTAAGTTCTTCCGAGCAGTACTTC. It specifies CASSARLLSSSEQYF. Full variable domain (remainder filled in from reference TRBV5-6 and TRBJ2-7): DAGVTQSPTHLIKTRGQQVTLRCSPKSGHDTVSWYQQALGQGPQFIFQYYEEEERQRGNFPDRFSGHQFPNYSSELNVNALLLGDSALYLCASSARLLSSSEQYFGPGTRLTVT.

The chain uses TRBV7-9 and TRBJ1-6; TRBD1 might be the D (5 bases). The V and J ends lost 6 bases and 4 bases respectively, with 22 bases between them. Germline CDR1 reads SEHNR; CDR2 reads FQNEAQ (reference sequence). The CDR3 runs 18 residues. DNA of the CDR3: TGTGCCAGCAGTTTATGGGAATCCGGGACGGATTATAATTCACCCCTCCACTTT. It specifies CASSLWESGTDYNSPLHF.

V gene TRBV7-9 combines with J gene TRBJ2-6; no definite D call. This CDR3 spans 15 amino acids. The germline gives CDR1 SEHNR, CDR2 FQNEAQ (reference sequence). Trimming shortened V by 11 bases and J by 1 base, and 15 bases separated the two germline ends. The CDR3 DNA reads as TGTGCCGGTATTCATCGAACATCTGGGGCCAACGTCCTGACTTTC. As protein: CAGIHRTSGANVLTF.

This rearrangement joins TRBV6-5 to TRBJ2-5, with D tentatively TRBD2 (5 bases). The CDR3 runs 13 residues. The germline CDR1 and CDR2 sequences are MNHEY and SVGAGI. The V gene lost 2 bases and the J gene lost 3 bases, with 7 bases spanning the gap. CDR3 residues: CASSYRGEETQYF. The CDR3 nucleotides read TGTGCCAGCAGTTACCGGGGTGAAGAGACCCAGTACTTC.

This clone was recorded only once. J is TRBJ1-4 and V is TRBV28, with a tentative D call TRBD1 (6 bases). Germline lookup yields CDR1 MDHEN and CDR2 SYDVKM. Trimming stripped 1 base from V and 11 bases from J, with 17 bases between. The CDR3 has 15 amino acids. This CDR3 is CASSLSTGPGGKLFF. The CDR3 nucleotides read TGTGCCAGCAGTTTATCGACAGGTCCTGGGGGGAAACTGTTTTTT.

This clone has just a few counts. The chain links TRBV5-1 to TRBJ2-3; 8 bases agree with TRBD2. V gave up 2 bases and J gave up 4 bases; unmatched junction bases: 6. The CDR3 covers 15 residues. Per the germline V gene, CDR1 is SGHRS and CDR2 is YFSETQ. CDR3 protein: CASSLQRELPDTQYF. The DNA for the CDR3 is TGCGCCAGCAGCTTACAGCGGGAGCTTCCAGATACGCAGTATTTT.

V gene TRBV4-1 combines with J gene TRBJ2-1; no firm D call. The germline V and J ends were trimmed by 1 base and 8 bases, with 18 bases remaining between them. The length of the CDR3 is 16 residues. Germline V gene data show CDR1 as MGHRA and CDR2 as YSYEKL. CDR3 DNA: TGCGCCAGCAGCCAAGTGCCCACCACTGCCGGCGATGAGCAGTTCTTC. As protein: CASSQVPTTAGDEQFF.

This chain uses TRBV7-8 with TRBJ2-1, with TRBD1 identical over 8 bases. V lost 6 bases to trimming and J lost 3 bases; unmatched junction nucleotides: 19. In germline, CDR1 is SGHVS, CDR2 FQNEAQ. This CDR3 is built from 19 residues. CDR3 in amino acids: CASSLRPFRDRGGYNEQFF. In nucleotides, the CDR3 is TGTGCCAGCAGTCTAAGGCCCTTCCGCGACAGGGGTGGCTACAATGAGCAGTTCTTC.

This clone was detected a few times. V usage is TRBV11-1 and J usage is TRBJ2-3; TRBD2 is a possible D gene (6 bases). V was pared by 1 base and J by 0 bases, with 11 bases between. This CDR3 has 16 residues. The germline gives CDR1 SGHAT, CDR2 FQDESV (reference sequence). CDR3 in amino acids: CASSLGDWISTDTQYF. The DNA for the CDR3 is TGTGCCAGCAGCTTAGGGGACTGGATAAGCACAGATACGCAGTATTTT.

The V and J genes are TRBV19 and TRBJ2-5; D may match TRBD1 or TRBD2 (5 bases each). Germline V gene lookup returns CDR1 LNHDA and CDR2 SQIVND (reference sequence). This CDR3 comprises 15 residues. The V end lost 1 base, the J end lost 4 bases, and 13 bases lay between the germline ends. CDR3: CASSIGRGVRETQYF. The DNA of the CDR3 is TGTGCCAGTAGTATAGGACGGGGCGTACGAGAGACCCAGTACTTC. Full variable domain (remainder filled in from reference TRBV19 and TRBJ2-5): DGGITQSPKYLFRKEGQNVTLSCEQNLNHDAMYWYRQDPGQGLRLIYYSQIVNDFQKGDIAEGYSVSREKKESFPLTVTSAQKNPTAFYLCASSIGRGVRETQYFGPGTRLLVL.

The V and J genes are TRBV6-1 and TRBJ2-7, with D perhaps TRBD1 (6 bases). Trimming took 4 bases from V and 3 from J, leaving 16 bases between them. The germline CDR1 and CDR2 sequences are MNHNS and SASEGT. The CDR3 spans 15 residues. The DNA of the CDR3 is TGTGCCAGCAGTGGTGTGGGGGCTTTAGGCTACGAGCAGTACTTC. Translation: CASSGVGALGYEQYF.

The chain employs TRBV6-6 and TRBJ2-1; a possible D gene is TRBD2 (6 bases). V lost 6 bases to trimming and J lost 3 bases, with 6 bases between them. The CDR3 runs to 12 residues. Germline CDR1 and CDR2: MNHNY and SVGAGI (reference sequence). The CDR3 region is CASSGSYNEQFF. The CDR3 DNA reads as TGTGCCAGCAGCGGGAGCTACAATGAGCAGTTCTTC.

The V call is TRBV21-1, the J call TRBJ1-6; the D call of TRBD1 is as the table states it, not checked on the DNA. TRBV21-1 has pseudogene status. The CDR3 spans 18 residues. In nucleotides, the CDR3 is TGTGCCAGCAGCAAAACGGCAGGGCCAACCCACTATAATTCACCCCTCCACTTT. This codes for CASSKTAGPTHYNSPLHF.

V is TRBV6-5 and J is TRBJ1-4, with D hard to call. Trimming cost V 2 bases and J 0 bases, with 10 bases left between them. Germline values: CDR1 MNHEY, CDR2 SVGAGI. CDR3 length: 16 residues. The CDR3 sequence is CASSYGPAATNEKLFF. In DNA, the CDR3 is TGTGCCAGCAGTTACGGGCCAGCTGCAACTAATGAAAAACTGTTTTTT.

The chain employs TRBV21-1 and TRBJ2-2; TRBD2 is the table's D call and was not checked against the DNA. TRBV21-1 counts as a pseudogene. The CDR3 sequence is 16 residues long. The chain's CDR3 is CASSKARSGNTGELFF. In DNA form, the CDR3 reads TGTGCCAGCAGCAAAGCGCGAAGCGGGAACACCGGGGAGCTGTTTTTT.

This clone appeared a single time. CDR3 amino acids: CASSLALAWQETQYF. In DNA, the CDR3 is TGCGCCAGCAGCTTGGCGCTAGCTTGGCAAGAGACCCAGTACTTC. The chain joins TRBV5-1 to TRBJ2-5; D may be TRBD2 (5 bases). Germline-derived CDR1 and CDR2 are SGHRS and YFSETQ. The CDR3 contains 15 residues. Trimming removed 0 bases from V and 2 bases from J, with 11 bases in between.

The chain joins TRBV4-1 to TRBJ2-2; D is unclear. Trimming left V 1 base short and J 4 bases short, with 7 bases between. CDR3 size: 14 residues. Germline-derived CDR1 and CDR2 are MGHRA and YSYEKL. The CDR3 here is CASSQVASTGELFF. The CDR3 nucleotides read TGCGCCAGCAGCCAAGTTGCGAGCACCGGGGAGCTGTTTTTT.

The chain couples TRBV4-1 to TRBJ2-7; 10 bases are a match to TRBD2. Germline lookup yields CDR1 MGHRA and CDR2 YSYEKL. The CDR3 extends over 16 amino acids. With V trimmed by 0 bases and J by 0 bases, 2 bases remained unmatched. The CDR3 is CASSQEAGGSSYEQYF. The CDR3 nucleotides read TGCGCCAGCAGCCAAGAAGCGGGGGGGTCCTCCTACGAGCAGTACTTC.

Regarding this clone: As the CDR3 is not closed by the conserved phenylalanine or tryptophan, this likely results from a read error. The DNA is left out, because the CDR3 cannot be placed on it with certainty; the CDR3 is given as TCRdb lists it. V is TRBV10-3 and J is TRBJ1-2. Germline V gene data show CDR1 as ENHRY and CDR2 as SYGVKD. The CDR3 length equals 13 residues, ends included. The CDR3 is CAISESSLAGPTL.

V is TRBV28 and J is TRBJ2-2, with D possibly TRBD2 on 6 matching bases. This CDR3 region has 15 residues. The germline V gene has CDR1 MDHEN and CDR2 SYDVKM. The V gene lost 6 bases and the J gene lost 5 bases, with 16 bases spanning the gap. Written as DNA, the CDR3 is TGTGCCAGCAGCCCCGGGGGACCAGGGACCGGGGAGCTGTTTTTT. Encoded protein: CASSPGGPGTGELFF.